These 30 T cell receptor beta chains were sequenced from one sample in a study of T cells in Graves' hyperthyroidism and ophthalmopathy. Authors of the study amplified TCR beta CDR3 regions from RNA transcripts. TCR CDR3 regions were first amplified by RT-PCR with HTBI primers. TCRdb processed the multiplex PCR reads anew with MiXCR; each CDR3 protein has one entry. The sample lists 470,000 or so distinct CDR3 sequences; around 21% were seen once. Source material: blood. Receptor source: a man between 18 and 29 years old with Graves' hyperthyroidism.

At least ten counts were recorded for this clonotype. The gene calls are TRBV12-3 or TRBV12-4 and TRBJ1-1, with no clear D. This CDR3 region has 14 residues. V lost 2 bases and J 4 bases, leaving 11 bases between the germline ends. CDR3 amino acids: CASSLSGLGTEAFF. DNA for the CDR3: TGTGCCAGCAGTTTATCCGGGTTGGGCACTGAAGCTTTCTTT.

This clonotype was seen ten or more times. The CDR3 bases are TGTGCCAGTACCCCCCGCGGTAACAATCAGCCCCAGCATTTT. Translated: CASTPRGNNQPQHF. The J gene is TRBJ1-5, the V gene TRBV19; D gene uncertain. V gave up 7 bases and J gave up 3 bases, with 13 bases separating them. Germline lookup yields CDR1 LNHDA and CDR2 SQIVND (reference sequence). The CDR3 contains 14 residues.

This clonotype was seen more than once but under ten times. The chain carries TRBV6-7 and TRBJ2-5; the match to TRBD1 covers 7 bases. TRBV6-7 is recorded as an ORF, its role being uncertain. J was trimmed by 5 bases and V by 5 bases; bases with no gene match: 29. The length of the CDR3 is 21 residues. CDR3 protein: CASSQGPTRLAQGRWVETQYF. For the CDR3, the DNA is TGTGCCAGCAGTCAAGGACCGACCCGATTAGCACAGGGGCGCTGGGTGGAGACCCAGTACTTC.

This chain links TRBV7-9 with TRBJ2-7; the D is unclear. With 4 bases removed from V and 2 bases from J, the gap between germline ends came to 15 bases. The length of the CDR3 is 15 residues. Germline V lookup: CDR1 SEHNR, CDR2 FQNEAQ (reference sequence). CDR3 residues: CASSSTHFKAYEQYF. DNA for the CDR3: TGTGCCAGCAGCTCAACCCATTTCAAAGCCTACGAGCAGTACTTC.

This clonotype was seen only a few times. The J gene is TRBJ2-5, the V gene TRBV12-3 or TRBV12-4; TRBD2 matches 10 bases. CDR3 length equals 16 residues. With 5 bases clipped from V and 0 bases from J, the junction kept 6 bases outside the gene matches. Here the CDR3 reads CASSMIAGGNQETQYF. CDR3 nucleotides: TGTGCCAGCAGTATGATAGCGGGGGGAAACCAAGAGACCCAGTACTTC.

This clonotype was detected only a few times. This sequence may be a read error, since a much larger clone differs from it by one base. The V gene is TRBV28, the J gene TRBJ1-6; D is perhaps TRBD1 (5 bases). This CDR3 contains 15 residues. CDR1 MDHEN and CDR2 SYDVKM come from the germline V gene. CDR3 amino acids: CASSWGSSYNSALHF. The CDR3 nucleotides are TGTGCCAGCAGTTGGGGGAGCTCCTATAATTCAGCCCTCCACTTT. The whole variable domain, filled in from reference TRBV28 and TRBJ1-6, reads DVKVTQSSRYLVKRTGEKVFLECVQDMDHENMFWYRQDPGLGLRLIYFSYDVKMKEKGDIPEGYSVSREKKERFSLILESASTNQTSMYLCASSWGSSYNSALHFGNGTRLTVT.

The sample holds many counts of this clonotype. The chain is built from TRBV6-5 and TRBJ2-7; tentative D call: TRBD2 (5 bases). The CDR3 sequence is 14 residues long. CDR1 and CDR2 (germline): MNHEY, SVGAGI. V dropped 0 bases and J dropped 3 bases, with 9 bases sitting between them. The CDR3 is CASSYSEGVYEQYF. CDR3 bases: TGTGCCAGCAGTTACTCAGAGGGTGTCTACGAGCAGTACTTC.

A word on this clonotype: This sequence may be a read error, since a much larger clone differs from it by one base. The chain carries TRBV7-9 and TRBJ2-7; D remains unclear. This CDR3 has 10 amino acids. The V and J ends lost 6 bases and 5 bases respectively, with 5 bases between them. Germline CDR1 SEHNR, CDR2 FQNEAQ (reference sequence). CDR3 loop: CASSSDEQYF. CDR3 bases: TGTGCCAGCAGTTCAGACGAGCAGTACTTC.

There are many counts of this clonotype. The CDR3 coding sequence is TGTGCCAGTAGCCGATTCGGGACAGTGAACACCGGGGAGCTGTTTTTT. It is translated as CASSRFGTVNTGELFF. V and J are TRBV19 and TRBJ2-2, with 7 nucleotides matching TRBD1. The CDR3 consists of 16 residues. Germline lookup yields CDR1 LNHDA and CDR2 SQIVND (reference sequence). The junction had 8 bases not matched to a gene; V was cut back by 6 bases and J by 1 base.

This clonotype was found many times. The rearrangement links TRBV30 to TRBJ2-7; D is unclear. From germline, CDR1 is GTSNPN and CDR2 SVGIG (reference sequence). The V and J ends lost 1 base and 2 bases respectively, with 3 bases between them. The CDR3 sequence is 11 residues long. This CDR3 reads CAWSETYEQYF. Here the CDR3 DNA reads TGTGCCTGGAGTGAGACCTACGAGCAGTACTTC.

This rearrangement joins TRBV27 to TRBJ2-7, with TRBD2 identical over 8 bases. The germline gives CDR1 MNHEY, CDR2 SMNVEV (reference sequence). The CDR3 runs to 14 residues. After removal of 2 bases from V and 3 bases from J, the junction contained 3 bases not matched to a gene. CDR3 nucleotides: TGTGCCAGCAGTTTAACTAGCGGACTCTACGAGCAGTACTTC. This encodes CASSLTSGLYEQYF.

This clonotype appeared many times. The V gene is TRBV5-1, the J gene TRBJ2-4, with D possibly matching TRBD1 (5 bases). The CDR3 runs 14 residues. V gave up 4 bases and J gave up 3 bases, with 11 bases separating them. The germline CDR1 and CDR2 sequences are SGHRS and YFSETQ. CDR3 amino acids: CASSAQGGKNIQYF. CDR3 sequence (DNA): TGCGCCAGCAGCGCGCAGGGTGGCAAAAACATTCAGTACTTC.

The chain carries TRBV19 and TRBJ2-7; TRBD1 aligns across 9 bases. CDR1 and CDR2 from the germline V gene are LNHDA and SQIVND (reference sequence). V shed 3 bases, J shed 2 bases, and the junction held 5 bases outside the gene matches. This CDR3 has 15 residues. The CDR3, as DNA: TGTGCCAGTAGTATGGGGACAGGGCGGCCCTACGAGCAGTACTTC. Translated, it gives CASSMGTGRPYEQYF.

The rearrangement joins TRBV30 to TRBJ1-2; D possibly corresponds to TRBD1 (6 bases). V was cut by 0 bases and J by 7 bases, with 15 bases left in between. The V gene's germline CDR1 is GTSNPN and CDR2 SVGIG (reference sequence). The CDR3 contains 14 residues. The chain's CDR3 is CAWSVNEDRSGYTF. The CDR3, as DNA: TGTGCCTGGAGTGTTAATGAGGACAGAAGTGGCTACACCTTC.

This clonotype was observed many times. The V gene is TRBV28, the J gene TRBJ1-1; D is undetermined. The germline V gene has CDR1 MDHEN and CDR2 SYDVKM. This CDR3 has 11 amino acids. Trimming took off 7 bases at V and 3 bases at J, with 6 bases between the two ends. Written as DNA, the CDR3 is TGTGCCAGCAACAGTTACACTGAAGCTTTCTTT. This translates into CASNSYTEAFF.

The chain carries TRBV28 and TRBJ1-2; unclear D gene. V lost 3 bases and J 0 bases, leaving 8 bases between the germline ends. This CDR3 is 14 amino acids long. The germline V gene encodes CDR1 MDHEN and CDR2 SYDVKM. The CDR3: CASSFWTSNYGYTF. CDR3 nucleotide sequence: TGTGCCAGCAGTTTCTGGACTTCTAACTATGGCTACACCTTC.

A single count supports this clonotype. The rearrangement uses TRBV20-1 and TRBJ2-7; D possibly uses TRBD1 or TRBD2 (5 bases each). V gave up 6 bases and J gave up 6 bases, with 21 bases separating them. The CDR3 loop spans 14 amino acids. Germline V gives CDR1 DFQATT, CDR2 SNEGSKA (reference sequence). The CDR3 DNA follows: TGCAGTGCCCGTTTCTTGGCAAAGGGACCCGAGCAGTACTTC. It encodes CSARFLAKGPEQYF.

In its sample, this clonotype was seen many times. The gene calls are TRBV9 and TRBJ1-2, with a possible D match to TRBD1 (6 bases). Trimming removed 4 bases from V and 6 bases from J, with 13 bases in between. The length of the CDR3 is 13 residues. CDR1 SGDLS and CDR2 YYNGEE come from the germline V gene. CDR3 sequence (DNA): TGTGCCAGCAGCAAGAGACAGGACCATGGCTACACCTTC. Its protein is CASSKRQDHGYTF. Based on the CDR3 plus reference TRBV9 and TRBJ1-2, the full variable domain is DSGVTQTPKHLITATGQRVTLRCSPRSGDLSVYWYQQSLDQGLQFLIQYYNGEERAKGNILERFSAQQFPDLHSELNLSSLELGDSALYFCASSKRQDHGYTFGSGTRLTVV.

There are many counts of this clonotype. V usage is TRBV28 and J usage is TRBJ2-6; D gene uncertain. Germline V gives CDR1 MDHEN, CDR2 SYDVKM. The CDR3 contains 15 residues. V dropped 5 bases and J dropped 0 bases, with 8 bases sitting between them. The CDR3: CASSRLISGANVLTF. CDR3 nucleotides: TGTGCCAGCAGTCGACTGATCTCTGGGGCCAACGTCCTGACTTTC.

This clonotype was detected ten times or more. V usage is TRBV20-1 and J usage is TRBJ1-2; D unresolved. Trimming shortened V by 6 bases and J by 7 bases, and 24 bases separated the two germline ends. The CDR3 covers 15 residues. Germline assignment: CDR1 DFQATT and CDR2 SNEGSKA (reference sequence). CDR3 sequence: CSAPPGTVLLGGYTF. The DNA for the CDR3 is TGCAGTGCCCCCCCTGGTACTGTCTTGTTGGGTGGCTACACCTTC.

For this clonotype: This may stem from a read error, because a much larger clone lies one nucleotide away. The chain carries TRBV6-5 and TRBJ2-7; TRBD1 might be the D (6 bases). This CDR3 comprises 14 residues. Per germline, CDR1 MNHEY and CDR2 SVGAGI. V lost 2 bases and J 1 base, leaving 9 bases between the germline ends. As DNA, the CDR3 is TGTGCCAGCAGTTACCGTGGACAGTCCTACGAGCAGTACTTC. Its translation: CASSYRGQSYEQYF.

This clonotype was recorded at least ten times. This chain joins TRBV15 and TRBJ2-7; a weak D match, TRBD2 (7 bases). The germline V and J ends were trimmed by 0 bases and 4 bases, with 10 bases remaining between them. The CDR3 has 14 amino acids. Germline values: CDR1 LNHNV, CDR2 YYDKDF (reference sequence). The CDR3 loop is CATSRERGAYEQYF. In nucleotides, the CDR3 is TGTGCCACCAGCAGAGAACGGGGGGCGTACGAGCAGTACTTC.

Ten or more counts support this clonotype. In DNA, the CDR3 is TGTGCCAGCAGCCCTATCCCGAACACCGGGGAGCTGTTTTTT. It codes for CASSPIPNTGELFF. The genes are TRBV7-6 and TRBJ2-2; D call uncertain. Germline CDR1 SGHVS, CDR2 FNYEAQ. V was trimmed by 5 bases and J by 0 bases, leaving 7 bases between them. This CDR3 comprises 14 residues.

The table lists this clonotype with a few counts. The V gene is TRBV24-1, the J gene TRBJ1-5; the D is unclear. Germline-derived CDR1 and CDR2 are KGHDR and SFDVKD. The CDR3 runs 13 residues. Trimming stripped 4 bases from V and 7 bases from J, with 10 bases between. CDR3 sequence (DNA): TGTGCCACCAGTGACTCCCAGGCCCAGCCCCAGCATTTT. As protein: CATSDSQAQPQHF.

This clonotype was seen more than once but under ten times. This chain joins TRBV13 and TRBJ2-7; 9 bases are shared with TRBD1. CDR3 size: 14 residues. V lost 5 bases to trimming and J lost 3 bases; unmatched junction nucleotides: 5. Germline CDR1 is PRHDT and CDR2 is FYEKMQ (reference sequence). The CDR3 here is CASSPGTGNYEQYF. The CDR3 DNA is TGTGCCAGCAGCCCAGGGACAGGGAACTACGAGCAGTACTTC. Full variable domain (rest looked up from reference TRBV13 and TRBJ2-7): AAGVIQSPRHLIKEKRETATLKCYPIPRHDTVYWYQQGPGQDPQFLISFYEKMQSDKGSIPDRFSAQQFSDYHSELNMSSLELGDSALYFCASSPGTGNYEQYFGPGTRLTVT.

This chain uses TRBV11-2 with TRBJ2-5; possibly TRBD1 or TRBD2 for D (6 bases each). V was shortened by 5 bases and J by 4 bases, with 23 bases between the two germline ends. The V gene's germline CDR1 is SGHAT and CDR2 FQNNGV. The CDR3 loop spans 17 amino acids. For the CDR3, the DNA is TGTGCCAGCAGCCCAGCCGGGGGCCCATCCTCGCGAGAGACCCAGTACTTC. Amino acid sequence: CASSPAGGPSSRETQYF.

This clonotype was seen at least ten times. The CDR3 protein is CSASRSSGGLQETQYF. The CDR3 region has the DNA TGCAGTGCTAGTCGATCCAGCGGGGGTCTCCAAGAGACCCAGTACTTC. The chain joins TRBV20-1 to TRBJ2-5; 8 bases agree with TRBD2. Per the germline V gene, CDR1 is DFQATT and CDR2 is SNEGSKA (reference sequence). The CDR3 totals 16 residues. Trimming cost V 3 bases and J 1 base; bases outside gene matches: 10.

This clonotype was detected a few times. The gene calls are TRBV7-8 and TRBJ2-7, with D perhaps matching TRBD1 (6 bases). V gave up 1 base and J gave up 2 bases, with 18 bases separating them. The CDR3 extends over 17 amino acids. In germline, CDR1 is SGHVS, CDR2 FQNEAQ. In DNA form, the CDR3 reads TGTGCCAGCAGCTTAGTTGAAGCGACAGGAGCAACCTACGAGCAGTACTTC. Its protein is CASSLVEATGATYEQYF. Full variable domain (missing parts from reference TRBV7-8 and TRBJ2-7): GAGVSQSPRYKVAKRGQDVALRCDPISGHVSLFWYQQALGQGPEFLTYFQNEAQLDKSGLPSDRFFAERPEGSVSTLKIQRTQQEDSAVYLCASSLVEATGATYEQYFGPGTRLTVT.

Comment on this clonotype: Because it lacks the conserved phenylalanine or tryptophan at the end, this CDR3 is likely a read error. The chain recombines TRBV20-1 with TRBJ2-5; no firm D call. This CDR3 comprises 11 residues. Germline V CDR1 and CDR2: DFQATT, SNEGSKA (reference sequence). The V gene lost 6 bases and the J gene lost 0 bases, with 5 bases spanning the gap. CDR3 region: CSAGNQETQYL. CDR3 nucleotide sequence: TGCAGTGCGGGCAACCAAGAGACCCAGTACCTC.

J is TRBJ1-2 and V is TRBV11-2, with unresolved D. The germline V and J ends were trimmed by 2 bases and 8 bases, with 12 bases remaining between them. Germline CDR1 is SGHAT and CDR2 is FQNNGV. The CDR3 covers 13 residues. The chain's CDR3 is CASSLRQGQGYTF. CDR3 in DNA: TGTGCCAGCAGCTTAAGGCAAGGTCAGGGCTACACCTTC.